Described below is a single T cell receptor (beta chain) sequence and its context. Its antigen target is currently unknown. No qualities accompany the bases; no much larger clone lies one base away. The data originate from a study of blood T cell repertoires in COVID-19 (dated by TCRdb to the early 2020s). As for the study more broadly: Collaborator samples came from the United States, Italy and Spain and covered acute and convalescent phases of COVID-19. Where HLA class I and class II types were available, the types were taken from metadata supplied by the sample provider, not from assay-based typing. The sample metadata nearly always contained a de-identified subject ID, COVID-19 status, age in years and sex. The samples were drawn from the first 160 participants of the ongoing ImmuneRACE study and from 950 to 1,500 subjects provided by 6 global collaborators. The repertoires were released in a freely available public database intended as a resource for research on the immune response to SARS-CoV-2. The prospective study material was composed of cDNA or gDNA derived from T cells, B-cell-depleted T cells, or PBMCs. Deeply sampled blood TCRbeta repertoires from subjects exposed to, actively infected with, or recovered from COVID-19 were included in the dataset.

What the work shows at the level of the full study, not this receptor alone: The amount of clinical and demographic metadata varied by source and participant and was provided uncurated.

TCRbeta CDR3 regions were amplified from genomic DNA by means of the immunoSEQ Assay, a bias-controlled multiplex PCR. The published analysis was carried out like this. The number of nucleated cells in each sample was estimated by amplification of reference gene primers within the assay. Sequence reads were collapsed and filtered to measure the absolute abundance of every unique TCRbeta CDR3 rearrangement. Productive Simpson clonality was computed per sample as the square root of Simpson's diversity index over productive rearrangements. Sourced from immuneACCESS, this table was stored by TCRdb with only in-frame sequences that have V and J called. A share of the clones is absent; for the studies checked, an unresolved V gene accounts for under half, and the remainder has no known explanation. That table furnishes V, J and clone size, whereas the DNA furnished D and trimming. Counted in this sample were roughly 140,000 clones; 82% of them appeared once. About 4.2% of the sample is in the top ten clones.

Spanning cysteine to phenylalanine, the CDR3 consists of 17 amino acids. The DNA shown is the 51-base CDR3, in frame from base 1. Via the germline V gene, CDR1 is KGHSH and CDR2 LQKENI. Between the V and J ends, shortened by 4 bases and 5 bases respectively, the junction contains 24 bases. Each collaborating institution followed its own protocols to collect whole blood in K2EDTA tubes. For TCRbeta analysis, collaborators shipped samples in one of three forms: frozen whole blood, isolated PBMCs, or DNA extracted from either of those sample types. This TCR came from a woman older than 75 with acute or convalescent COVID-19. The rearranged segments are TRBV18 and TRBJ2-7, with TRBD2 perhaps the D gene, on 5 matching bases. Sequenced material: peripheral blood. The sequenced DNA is TGTGCCAGCTCACAAATATCGACGGGCAGCGGAGGTCACGAGCAGTACTTC. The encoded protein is CASSQISTGSGGHEQYF.